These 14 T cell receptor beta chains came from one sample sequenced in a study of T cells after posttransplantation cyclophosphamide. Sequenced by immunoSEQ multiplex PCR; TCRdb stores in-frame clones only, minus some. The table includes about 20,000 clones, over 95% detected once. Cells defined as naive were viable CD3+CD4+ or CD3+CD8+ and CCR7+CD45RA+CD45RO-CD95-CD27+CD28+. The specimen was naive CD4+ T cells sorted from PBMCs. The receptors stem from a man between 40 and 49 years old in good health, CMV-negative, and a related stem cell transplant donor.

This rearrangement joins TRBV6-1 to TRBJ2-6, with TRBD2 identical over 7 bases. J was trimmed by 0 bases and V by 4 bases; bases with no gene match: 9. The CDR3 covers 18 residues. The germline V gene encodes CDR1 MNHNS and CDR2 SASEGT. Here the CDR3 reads CASSGGLPPPSGANVLTF. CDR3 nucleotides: TGTGCCAGCAGTGGGGGACTACCGCCCCCCTCTGGGGCCAACGTCCTGACTTTC.

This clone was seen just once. The CDR3 sequence is CATSSGVYNEQFF. The CDR3, as DNA: TGTGCCACTTCTAGCGGGGTTTACAATGAGCAGTTCTTC. V usage is TRBV19 and J usage is TRBJ2-1; the match to TRBD2 covers 9 bases. The J segment lost 4 bases and the V segment lost 10 bases, leaving 5 bases of the junction unmatched. The CDR3 spans 13 residues. Germline V CDR1 and CDR2: LNHDA, SQIVND (reference sequence).

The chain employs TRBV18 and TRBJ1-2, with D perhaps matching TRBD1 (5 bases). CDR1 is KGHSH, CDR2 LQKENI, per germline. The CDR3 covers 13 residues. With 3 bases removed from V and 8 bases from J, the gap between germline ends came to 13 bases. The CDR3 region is CASSPLVRGGYTF. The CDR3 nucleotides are TGTGCCAGCTCACCCCTTGTAAGGGGCGGCTACACCTTC. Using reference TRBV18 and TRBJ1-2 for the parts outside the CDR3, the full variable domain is NAGVMQNPRHLVRRRGQEARLRCSPMKGHSHVYWYRQLPEEGLKFMVYLQKENIIDESGMPKERFSAEFPKEGPSILRIQQVVRGDSAAYFCASSPLVRGGYTFGSGTRLTVV.

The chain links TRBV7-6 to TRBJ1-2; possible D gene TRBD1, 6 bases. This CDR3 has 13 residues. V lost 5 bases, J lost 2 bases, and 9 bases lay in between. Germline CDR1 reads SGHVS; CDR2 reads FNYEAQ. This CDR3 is CASSPDRNYGYTF. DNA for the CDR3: TGTGCCAGCAGCCCCGACAGGAACTATGGCTACACCTTC.

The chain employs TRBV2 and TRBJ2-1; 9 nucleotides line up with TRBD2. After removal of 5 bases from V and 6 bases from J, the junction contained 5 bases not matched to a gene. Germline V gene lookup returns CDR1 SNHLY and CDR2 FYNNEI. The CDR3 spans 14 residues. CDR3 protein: CASSTSGYTNEQFF. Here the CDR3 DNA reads TGTGCCAGCAGTACTAGCGGGTACACCAATGAGCAGTTCTTC.

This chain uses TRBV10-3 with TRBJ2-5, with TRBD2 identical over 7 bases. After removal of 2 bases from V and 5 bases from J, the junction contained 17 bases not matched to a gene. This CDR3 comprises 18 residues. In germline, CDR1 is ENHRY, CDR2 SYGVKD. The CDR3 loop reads CAISEGVAGGGLRETQYF. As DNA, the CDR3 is TGTGCCATCAGTGAGGGGGTAGCGGGTGGAGGTCTGAGGGAGACCCAGTACTTC.

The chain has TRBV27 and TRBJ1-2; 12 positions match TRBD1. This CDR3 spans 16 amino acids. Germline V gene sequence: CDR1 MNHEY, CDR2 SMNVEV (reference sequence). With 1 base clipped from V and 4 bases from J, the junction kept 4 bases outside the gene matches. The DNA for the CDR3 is TGTGCCAGCAGTTTATTAGGGACAGGGGGCAGCTATGGCTACACCTTC. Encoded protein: CASSLLGTGGSYGYTF.

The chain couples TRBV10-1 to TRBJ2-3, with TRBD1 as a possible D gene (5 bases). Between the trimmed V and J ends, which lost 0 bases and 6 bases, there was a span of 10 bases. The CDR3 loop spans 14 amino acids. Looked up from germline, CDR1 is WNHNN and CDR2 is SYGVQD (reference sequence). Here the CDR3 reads CASSESGAPDTQYF. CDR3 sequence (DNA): TGCGCCAGCAGTGAGTCAGGGGCCCCGGATACGCAGTATTTT.

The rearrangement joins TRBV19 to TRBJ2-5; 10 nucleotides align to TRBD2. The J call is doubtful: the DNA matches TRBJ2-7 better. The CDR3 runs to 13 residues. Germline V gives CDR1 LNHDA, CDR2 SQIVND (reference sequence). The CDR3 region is CASSRTSGYEQYF. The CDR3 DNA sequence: TGTGCCAGTAGTCGGACTAGCGGTTACGAGCAGTACTTC.

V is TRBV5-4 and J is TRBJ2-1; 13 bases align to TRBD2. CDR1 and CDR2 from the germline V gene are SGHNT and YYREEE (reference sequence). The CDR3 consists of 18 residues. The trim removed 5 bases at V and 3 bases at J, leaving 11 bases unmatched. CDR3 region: CASRPGTSGILGYNEQFF. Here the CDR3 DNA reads TGTGCCAGCAGACCCGGGACTAGCGGGATCCTTGGCTACAATGAGCAGTTCTTC.

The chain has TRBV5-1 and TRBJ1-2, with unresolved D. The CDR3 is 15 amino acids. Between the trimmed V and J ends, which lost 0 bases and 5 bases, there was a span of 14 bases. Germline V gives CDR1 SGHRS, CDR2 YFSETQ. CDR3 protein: CASSLDLGVGYGYTF. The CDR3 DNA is TGCGCCAGCAGCTTGGATCTTGGAGTTGGATATGGCTACACCTTC.

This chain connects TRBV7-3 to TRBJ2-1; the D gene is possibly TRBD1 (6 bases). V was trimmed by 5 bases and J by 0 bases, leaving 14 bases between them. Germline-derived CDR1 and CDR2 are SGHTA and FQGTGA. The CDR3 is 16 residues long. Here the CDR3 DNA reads TGTGCCAGCAGCCATCGGACAGTAAGCTCCTACAATGAGCAGTTCTTC. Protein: CASSHRTVSSYNEQFF.

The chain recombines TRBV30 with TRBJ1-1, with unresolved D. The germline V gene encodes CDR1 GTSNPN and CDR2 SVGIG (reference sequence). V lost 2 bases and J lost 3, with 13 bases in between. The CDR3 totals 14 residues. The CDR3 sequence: CAWSTYPEDTEAFF. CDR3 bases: TGTGCCTGGAGTACCTACCCGGAGGACACTGAAGCTTTCTTT.

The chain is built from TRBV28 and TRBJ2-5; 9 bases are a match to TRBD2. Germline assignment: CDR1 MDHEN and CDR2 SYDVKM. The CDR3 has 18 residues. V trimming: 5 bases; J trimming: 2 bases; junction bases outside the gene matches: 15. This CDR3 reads CASSPLKSGGNKQETQYF. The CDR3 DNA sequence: TGTGCCAGCAGTCCCCTTAAAAGCGGGGGGAACAAACAAGAGACCCAGTACTTC. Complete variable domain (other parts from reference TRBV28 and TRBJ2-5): DVKVTQSSRYLVKRTGEKVFLECVQDMDHENMFWYRQDPGLGLRLIYFSYDVKMKEKGDIPEGYSVSREKKERFSLILESASTNQTSMYLCASSPLKSGGNKQETQYFGPGTRLLVL.